Listed below are T cell receptor beta chains from one sample, sequenced in a study of molecular identifiers for immune sequencing clone quantification. TCRdb independently ran MiXCR on the PCR reads; one entry per CDR3 protein. Here the sample spans fewer than 350,000 distinct CDR3 sequences, roughly a quarter being singletons. The sample comprised naive CD8+ T cells from blood, with Jurkat cell RNA spiked in. The receptor set was obtained from a human donor in good health. Some libraries in this study had Jurkat cell RNA spiked in. The CDR3 runs from the conserved cysteine through the conserved F or W. D genes are given only for firm matches. Only part of the rows carry a size: once, few, many, or a class if the clone is expanded.

abundance	d_gene	len	v_gene	j_gene	CDR3aa	CDR3nt
.	.	16	TRBV7-2	TRBJ2-3	CASSRRVGGLTDTQEF	TGTGCCAGCAGCCGGCGAGTAGGGGGTCTCACAGATACGCAGGAGTTT
many	.	17	TRBV7-3	TRBJ2-5	CASSLFPLGEAQETQYF	TGTGCCAGCAGCTTATTTCCCCTGGGGGAGGCTCAAGAGACCCAGTACTTC
many	.	16	TRBV2	TRBJ2-5	CASSEVRVGGQETQYF	TGTGCCAGCAGTGAAGTACGGGTGGGGGGCCAAGAGACCCAGTACTTC
.	TRBD2	17	TRBV5-1	TRBJ2-2	CASGLGPTSGDTGGLFF	TGCGCCAGCGGCTTGGGTCCGACTAGCGGGGACACCGGGGGGCTGTTTTTT
.	TRBD2	16	TRBV4-1	TRBJ2-5	CASSHWTSGGQLAQYF	TGCGCCAGCAGCCACTGGACTAGCGGGGGGCAACTGGCCCAGTACTTC
.	.	17	TRBV4-1	TRBJ1-1	CASSQEPIASMNTEAFF	TGCGCCAGCAGCCAAGAACCTATAGCCAGCATGAACACTGAAGCTTTCTTT
.	.	14	TRBV10-3	TRBJ1-2	CATYGSESFYGYTF	TGTGCCACCTACGGGTCGGAATCTTTCTATGGCTACACCTTC
many	TRBD1	14	TRBV2	TRBJ1-1	CASSYGTANTEAFF	TGTGCCAGCAGTTACGGGACAGCCAACACTGAAGCTTTCTTT
few	TRBD1	13	TRBV9	TRBJ1-1	CASSVTGGEEAFF	TGTGCCAGCAGCGTGACAGGGGGGGAAGAAGCTTTCTTT
many	TRBD2	14	TRBV19	TRBJ2-7	CASSPGLASYEQYF	TGTGCCAGCAGTCCGGGACTAGCGTCCTACGAGCAGTACTTC
few	.	15	TRBV11-2	TRBJ2-2	CASSFAGDITGELFF	TGTGCCAGCAGCTTTGCAGGAGATATCACCGGGGAGCTGTTTTTT
few	TRBD1	19	TRBV11-2	TRBJ2-5	CASSLDAIITGGLGETQYF	TGTGCCAGCAGCTTAGACGCGATAATTACAGGGGGCCTGGGAGAGACCCAGTACTTC
many	TRBD2	16	TRBV14	TRBJ2-1	CASSRAPAGGVNEQFF	TGTGCCAGCAGCCGTGCTCCGGCGGGAGGGGTCAATGAGCAGTTCTTC
many	TRBD1	13	TRBV4-1	TRBJ2-7	CASSHTGDYEQYF	TGCGCCAGCAGCCACACAGGGGACTACGAGCAGTACTTC
many	.	11	TRBV6-1	TRBJ1-1	CASGGYTEAFF	TGTGCCAGCGGGGGATACACTGAAGCTTTCTTT
many	.	17	TRBV7-9	TRBJ2-2	CASSSTRKDKGPGELFF	TGTGCCAGCAGCTCCACAAGAAAGGACAAGGGGCCCGGGGAGCTGTTTTTT
.	.	15	TRBV27	TRBJ2-7	CASSGGAGISYEQYF	TGTGCCAGCAGTGGGGGAGCAGGGATCAGCTACGAGCAGTACTTC
.	TRBD1	15	TRBV11-2	TRBJ2-1	CASSLVSGGRDEQFF	TGTGCCAGCAGCTTAGTCTCAGGGGGCAGGGATGAGCAGTTCTTC
many	.	14	TRBV20-1	TRBJ2-7	CSAPPPDSLREQYF	TGCAGTGCCCCACCCCCGGACAGTCTTCGGGAGCAGTACTTC
.	.	16	TRBV4-3	TRBJ1-2	CASSQVWDGNNYGYTF	TGCGCCAGCAGCCAAGTTTGGGACGGAAATAACTATGGCTACACCTTC
many	.	12	TRBV2	TRBJ1-1	CASSDGENEAFF	TGTGCCAGCAGTGATGGGGAGAATGAAGCTTTCTTT
few	TRBD1	14	TRBV20-1	TRBJ1-4	CSARGRGLGEKLFF	TGCAGTGCTAGAGGCAGGGGGCTTGGGGAAAAACTGTTTTTT
.	TRBD1	15	TRBV4-1	TRBJ1-2	CASSQEPGTAANYTF	TGCGCCAGCAGCCAAGAGCCGGGGACAGCCGCCAACTACACCTTC
.	TRBD1	19	TRBV6-8	TRBJ2-3	CASSSGFNRGPPSTDTQYF	TGTGCCAGCAGTTCGGGCTTTAACAGGGGGCCTCCTAGCACAGATACGCAGTATTTT
many	.	16	TRBV7-2	TRBJ2-6	CASSLRASSGANVLTF	TGTGCCAGCAGCTTGAGGGCTAGCTCTGGGGCCAACGTCCTGACTTTC
.	.	17	TRBV11-2	TRBJ1-6	CASSLGASWSYNSPLHF	TGTGCCAGCAGCTTAGGGGCCTCGTGGTCCTATAATTCACCCCTCCACTTT
.	.	15	TRBV7-6	TRBJ1-2	CASSRSQGSNYGYTF	TGTGCCAGCAGCCGAAGCCAGGGGTCTAACTATGGCTACACCTTC
many	TRBD2	13	TRBV9	TRBJ2-5	CASSVTSGETQYF	TGTGCCAGCAGCGTTACTAGCGGGGAGACCCAGTACTTC
.	.	12	TRBV7-9	TRBJ2-6	CASSIEANVLTF	TGTGCCAGCAGCATAGAGGCCAACGTCCTGACTTTC
.	.	14	TRBV19	TRBJ2-2	CASSLWANTGELFF	TGTGCCAGTAGTCTCTGGGCGAACACCGGGGAGCTGTTTTTT
.	.	17	TRBV29-1	TRBJ2-2	CSATPSDTRGGPGELFF	TGCAGCGCGACGCCCTCTGACACGCGGGGTGGACCCGGGGAGCTGTTTTTT
many	TRBD2	14	TRBV6-2/TRBV6-3	TRBJ2-5	CASSMPGLEVTQYF	TGTGCCAGCAGTATGCCGGGACTAGAAGTAACCCAGTACTTC
few	TRBD2	17	TRBV28	TRBJ2-5	CASSSPNLAGVTETQYF	TGTGCCAGCAGTTCCCCGAATCTAGCGGGAGTCACAGAGACCCAGTACTTC
few	.	15	TRBV19	TRBJ1-1	CASSILKGTNTEAFF	TGTGCCAGTAGTATCTTGAAGGGAACGAACACTGAAGCTTTCTTT
many	.	13	TRBV7-9	TRBJ2-4	CASSLDPENIQYF	TGTGCCAGCAGCTTAGATCCTGAAAACATTCAGTACTTC
.	TRBD2	16	TRBV5-5	TRBJ2-3	CASSPTGRGGPFGQYF	TGTGCCAGCAGCCCAACCGGGAGGGGGGGCCCCTTTGGGCAGTATTTT
.	TRBD1	15	TRBV7-2	TRBJ2-7	CASRLAPGQGAFQYF	TGTGCCAGCCGCTTAGCGCCGGGACAGGGGGCATTCCAGTACTTC
many	.	16	TRBV7-9	TRBJ2-3	CASSPSLAAPEDTQYF	TGTGCCAGCAGTCCCTCTCTGGCGGCCCCGGAAGATACGCAGTATTTT
.	TRBD1	15	TRBV7-9	TRBJ2-7	CASSSLGGQADEQYF	TGTGCCAGCAGCTCCCTCGGGGGACAGGCTGACGAGCAGTACTTC
many	.	13	TRBV2	TRBJ1-1	CASTRRPQGEAFF	TGTGCCAGCACCAGAAGGCCGCAAGGGGAAGCTTTCTTT
.	.	12	TRBV30	TRBJ2-7	CAWKREAYEQYF	TGTGCCTGGAAGCGAGAAGCCTACGAGCAGTACTTC
.	TRBD1	16	TRBV2	TRBJ1-1	CASSEAQGAVNTEAFF	TGTGCCAGCAGTGAAGCACAGGGGGCGGTCAACACTGAAGCTTTCTTT
.	.	13	TRBV12-3/TRBV12-4	TRBJ2-7	CASRWVSSYEQYF	TGTGCCAGCCGATGGGTATCCTCCTACGAGCAGTACTTC
few	.	13	TRBV12-5	TRBJ2-1	CASGLSQGHEQFF	TGTGCTAGTGGTTTGTCACAGGGCCATGAGCAGTTCTTC
few	.	15	TRBV7-9	TRBJ1-1	CASSLFTGTNTEAFF	TGTGCCAGCAGCTTATTTACGGGAACGAACACTGAAGCTTTCTTT
many	TRBD1	17	TRBV5-4	TRBJ2-3	CASSLGTGGFSDDTQYF	TGTGCCAGCAGCTTGGGGACAGGGGGCTTTTCGGACGATACGCAGTATTTT
.	.	14	TRBV30	TRBJ2-4	CAWSVPVAKNIQYF	TGTGCCTGGAGTGTACCCGTTGCCAAAAACATTCAGTACTTC
many	TRBD2	19	TRBV5-1	TRBJ2-3	CASSTRRLAGGPSTDTQYF	TGCGCCAGCAGCACACGGCGACTAGCGGGAGGGCCCTCGACAGATACGCAGTATTTT
many	.	14	TRBV5-5	TRBJ2-3	CASSSGPMDDTQYF	TGTGCCAGCAGCTCCGGACCTATGGACGATACGCAGTATTTT
few	.	13	TRBV28	TRBJ2-5	CASSPNLQETQYF	TGTGCCAGCAGCCCTAATCTCCAAGAGACCCAGTACTTC